These 32 T cell receptor beta chains originate from one sample sequenced in a study of CD8+CD57+ T cells in acquired aplastic anemia. Sequencing was done on patients that had shown CD8+CD57+ cell expansion by flow cytometry. TCR beta VDJ and CDR3 profiles were obtained from a genomic DNA template. Using its own MiXCR run on the reads, TCRdb lists one record per CDR3 protein. The sample records about 270,000 distinct CDR3 sequences, approximately 79% being singletons. What was sequenced was sorted CD4+, CD8+, or CD8+CD57+ T cells (not recorded which) from PBMCs. Receptors were obtained from a human donor with aplastic anemia.

The rearrangement joins TRBV11-3 to TRBJ2-3; D might be TRBD1 (5 bases). The V and J ends lost 2 bases and 2 bases respectively, with 8 bases between them. This CDR3 has 14 residues. In germline, CDR1 is SGHNT, CDR2 YENEEA. The CDR3 coding sequence is TGTGCCAGCAGCTTAAACAGGTTCACAGATACGCAGTATTTT. This codes for CASSLNRFTDTQYF.

This clonotype occurred once. The chain employs TRBV7-9 and TRBJ2-3; D might be TRBD2 (6 bases). The CDR3 loop spans 14 amino acids. V gave up 0 bases and J gave up 10 bases, with 14 bases separating them. The germline gives CDR1 SEHNR, CDR2 FQNEAQ (reference sequence). CDR3 in DNA: TGTGCCAGCAGCTTAGCGCGCGGGGCCCTGTCGCAGTATTTT. Its protein is CASSLARGALSQYF.

The chain links TRBV7-8 to TRBJ2-1, with 7 bases matching TRBD2. Germline V gene data show CDR1 as SGHVS and CDR2 as FQNEAQ. The CDR3 sequence is 16 residues long. Trimming cost V 3 bases and J 13 bases; bases outside gene matches: 18. CDR3 coding DNA: TGTGCCAGCAGCTTTCCGGGAGGCCCCGATGCGCAGGATCAGTTCTTC. Its translation is CASSFPGGPDAQDQFF.

This clonotype turned up a few times. The chain joins TRBV27 to TRBJ2-3, with 7 bases aligning to TRBD2. The J call may not be correct, given that the DNA end is closer to TRBJ2-7. CDR1 MNHEY and CDR2 SMNVEV come from the germline V gene (reference sequence). CDR3 length equals 14 residues. CDR3 amino acids: CASSLTGGPDEQYF. The CDR3 DNA is TGTGCCAGCAGTTTAACGGGAGGTCCCGACGAGCAGTACTTC.

The chain employs TRBV11-3 and TRBJ2-3; 8 positions agree with TRBD2. Germline V gene lookup returns CDR1 SGHNT and CDR2 YENEEA. After removal of 5 bases from V and 1 base from J, the junction contained 8 bases not matched to a gene. CDR3 length: 16 residues. The CDR3 nucleotides read TGTGCCAGCAGCACCGGACTAGCAGCCGGCACAGATACGCAGTATTTT. Translating it yields CASSTGLAAGTDTQYF.

V and J are TRBV7-9 and TRBJ2-7; either TRBD1 or TRBD2 may fit D (7 bases each). V was trimmed by 2 bases and J by 2 bases, leaving 22 bases between them. Germline loops: CDR1 SEHNR, CDR2 FQNEAQ (reference sequence). The CDR3 contains 18 residues. The chain's CDR3 is CASSLHPGGTALAYEQYV. As DNA, the CDR3 is TGTGCCAGCAGCTTACATCCCGGGGGGACAGCCCTTGCCTACGAGCAGTACGTC.

This clonotype was observed a single time. This rearrangement joins TRBV7-9 to TRBJ2-7; D gene uncertain. In germline, CDR1 is SEHNR, CDR2 FQNEAQ (reference sequence). Trimming removed 3 bases from V and 3 bases from J, with 9 bases in between. There are 13 residues in the CDR3. The CDR3 sequence: CASSFKRSYEQYF. CDR3 nucleotides: TGTGCCAGCAGCTTTAAAAGAAGCTACGAGCAGTACTTC. The variable domain in full, completed from reference TRBV7-9 and TRBJ2-7, reads DTGVSQNPRHKITKRGQNVTFRCDPISEHNRLYWYRQTLGQGPEFLTYFQNEAQLEKSRLLSDRFSAERPKGSFSTLEIQRTEQGDSAMYLCASSFKRSYEQYFGPGTRLTVT.

Turning to this clonotype: A read error may account for a junction end that differs from germline. V and J are TRBV7-3 and TRBJ2-7, with D possibly being TRBD1 (5 bases). This CDR3 comprises 14 residues. From germline, CDR1 is SGHTA and CDR2 FQGTGA. CDR3 loop: CASSHQGLEALLYF. The CDR3 region has the DNA TGCGCCAGCAGCCACCAGGGCCTTGAAGCTTTGCTTTACTTC. The variable domain in full, with the rest retrieved from reference TRBV7-3 and TRBJ2-7, is GAGVSQTPSNKVTEKGKYVELRCDPISGHTALYWYRQSLGQGPEFLIYFQGTGAADDSGLPNDRFFAVRPEGSVSTLKIQRTERGDSAVYLCASSHQGLEALLYFGPGTRLTVT.

A note on this clonotype: The junction departs from germline at one end; a sequencing error may be responsible. The chain is built from TRBV9 and TRBJ2-7; a weak D match, TRBD1 (5 bases). The germline V gene encodes CDR1 SGDLS and CDR2 YYNGEE. The CDR3 loop spans 14 amino acids. In DNA, the CDR3 is TGTGCCAGCAGCGCCGACAGCGCCGCCTATAATTCACACTTC. This encodes CASSADSAAYNSHF.

The CDR3 DNA reads as TGTGCCAGCAGCCCCGACCAGAGGTACACTGAAGCTTTCTTT. It is translated as CASSPDQRYTEAFF. The J gene is TRBJ1-1, the V gene TRBV11-3, with unresolved D. This CDR3 has 14 amino acids. Deletions cut 5 bases from V and 3 bases from J, with 13 bases between. Germline V CDR1 and CDR2: SGHNT, YENEEA.

The chain combines TRBV5-6 with TRBJ2-7, with D perhaps matching TRBD2 (5 bases). V was cut by 0 bases and J by 5 bases, with 9 bases left in between. The V gene's germline CDR1 is SGHDT and CDR2 YYEEEE. This CDR3 comprises 13 residues. In DNA form, the CDR3 reads TGTGCCAGCAGCTTGGAGAGGGAAGACGAGCAGTACTTC. Translated, it gives CASSLEREDEQYF.

In regard to this clonotype: The conserved closing phenylalanine or tryptophan is absent in this CDR3, likely reflecting a read error. No DNA is shown, since the ends of the CDR3 on it are uncertain; the CDR3 is the one TCRdb lists. The rearrangement joins TRBV7-3 to TRBJ2-3. The CDR3 comprises 12 residues, both ends counted. Germline CDR1 SGHTA, CDR2 FQGTGA. CDR3 region: CASSLRPDGKAL.

This chain connects TRBV7-9 to TRBJ2-5, with D possibly called TRBD1 or TRBD2 (5 bases each). The CDR3 has 14 residues. The V and J ends lost 3 bases and 5 bases respectively, with 13 bases between them. CDR1 SEHNR and CDR2 FQNEAQ come from the germline V gene (reference sequence). This CDR3 is CASSFRSEGETQYF. CDR3 nucleotide sequence: TGTGCCAGCAGCTTTCGAAGCGAGGGGGAGACCCAGTACTTC.

This chain joins TRBV10-3 and TRBJ2-3, with no clear D. The DNA matches TRBJ1-4 better at its end, which makes the J call doubtful. Per the germline V gene, CDR1 is ENHRY and CDR2 is SYGVKD. This CDR3 is 17 amino acids long. CDR3 residues: CAISESSGEQTTEKLFF. CDR3 nucleotide sequence: TGTGCCATCAGTGAGTCTTCGGGAGAACAAACCACAGAAAAACTGTTTTTT.

Remarks on this clonotype: The germline gene is not matched at one end of the junction; a read error may be the cause. The CDR3, as DNA: TGTGCCAGCAGCGTAGCGGGAGGACCCGATACGCATTTT. It specifies CASSVAGGPDTHF. The rearrangement joins TRBV7-8 to TRBJ2-3, with TRBD2 matching over 10 bases. CDR3 length: 13 residues. Looked up from germline, CDR1 is SGHVS and CDR2 is FQNEAQ.

As concerns this clonotype: No DNA is shown, since the ends of the CDR3 on it are uncertain; the CDR3 is the one TCRdb lists. The chain employs TRBV7-9 and TRBJ2-1; TRBD1 is the table's D call and was not checked against the DNA. The CDR3 has 16 amino acids, counting both end residues. Germline-derived CDR1 and CDR2 are SEHNR and FQNEAQ (reference sequence). The CDR3 here is CASSLGTRDPVLRQFF.

This chain links TRBV13 with TRBJ2-7, with D possibly TRBD1 on 6 matching bases. This CDR3 is 14 amino acids long. The V end lost 5 bases, the J end lost 2 bases, and 13 bases lay between the germline ends. The germline gives CDR1 PRHDT, CDR2 FYEKMQ (reference sequence). The CDR3 nucleotides read TGTGCCAGCAGCCTTCCAGGGGCGCCCTACGAGCAGTACTTC. Translating it yields CASSLPGAPYEQYF.

About this clonotype: Mismatch with germline at one junction end may stem from a read error. The genes are TRBV9 and TRBJ2-3; D is perhaps TRBD1 (5 bases). The CDR3 spans 14 residues. The germline V gene encodes CDR1 SGDLS and CDR2 YYNGEE. The CDR3 DNA follows: TGTGCCAGCAGCGTAGGGGGCGCCCCCAATACGCCCCATTTT. This encodes CASSVGGAPNTPHF.

Comment on this clonotype: No conserved phenylalanine or tryptophan is present at the end of the CDR3, so a read error is the likely explanation. Because the CDR3's place on the DNA is in doubt, the DNA is left out and the CDR3 is given as listed by TCRdb. This rearrangement joins TRBV2 to TRBJ1-2. The CDR3 is 16 amino acids long, termini counted. From germline, CDR1 is SNHLY and CDR2 FYNNEI. The chain's CDR3 is CASSVGSDAQYFGPGT.

The chain joins TRBV5-5 to TRBJ2-3; 7 nucleotides agree with TRBD1. Germline assignment: CDR1 SGHKS and CDR2 YYEKEE (reference sequence). The ends lost 3 bases at V and 4 bases at J; junction bases unmatched: 2. This CDR3 contains 13 residues. The CDR3 protein is CASSYGTADTQYF. As DNA, the CDR3 is TGTGCCAGCAGCTACGGGACAGCAGATACGCAGTATTTT.

The rearrangement joins TRBV7-2 to TRBJ1-6, with 7 nucleotides matching TRBD1. CDR1 is SGHTA, CDR2 FQGNSA, per germline. Losses at the gene ends were 3 bases for V and 13 bases for J; bases not matched to a gene: 12. The CDR3 contains 15 residues. The CDR3 DNA is TGTGCCAGCAGCTTGGGAGGGGGCTATGGCTCCCCCCTCCACTTT. Residues: CASSLGGGYGSPLHF.

DNA of the CDR3: TGTGCCAGCAGCTTTCAACCGGGGGCGTCAGCCCTTTCCTACGAGCAGTACGTC. This sequence encodes CASSFQPGASALSYEQYV. V gene TRBV7-8 combines with J gene TRBJ2-7; either TRBD1 or TRBD2 may supply D (6 bases each). Germline loops: CDR1 SGHVS, CDR2 FQNEAQ. V was trimmed by 3 bases and J by 1 base, leaving 22 bases between them. The length of the CDR3 is 18 residues.

As concerns this clonotype: A read error may produce the germline difference seen at one junction end. The J gene is TRBJ2-3, the V gene TRBV7-9; 7 bases fit TRBD2. This CDR3 contains 14 residues. Germline V gene data show CDR1 as SEHNR and CDR2 as FQNEAQ (reference sequence). CDR3 region: CASSLQRSGETEEF. The CDR3 DNA is TGTGCCAGCAGCTTACAAAGAAGCGGGGAGACGGAGGAGTTT.

Points on this clonotype: The junction does not match germline at one end; this may be a read error. The chain carries TRBV7-8 and TRBJ2-3; D is perhaps TRBD2 (6 bases). This CDR3 is 14 amino acids long. CDR1 and CDR2 (germline): SGHVS, FQNEAQ. The CDR3 here is CASSFHPGRTTLSF. CDR3 bases: TGTGCCAGCAGCTTTCATCCAGGCCGGACTACGCTTTCTTTT.

Worth noting for this clonotype: At one end the junction does not follow the germline gene, possibly because of a read error. This sequence joins TRBV2 and TRBJ2-1, with D maybe TRBD2 (6 bases). CDR1 and CDR2 (germline): SNHLY, FYNNEI. CDR3 length equals 14 residues. The CDR3 region is CASSDGGIYNERFF. The CDR3 DNA sequence: TGTGCCAGCAGTGACGGCGGGATCTACAATGAGCGGTTCTTC.

Regarding this clonotype: A read error may produce the germline difference seen at one junction end. The V call is TRBV7-9, the J call TRBJ2-3, with 14 bases that match TRBD2. This CDR3 comprises 14 residues. The germline V gene has CDR1 SEHNR and CDR2 FQNEAQ (reference sequence). CDR3 DNA: TGTGCCAGCAGCCTAGCTATGACTAGCGGGAGGGATGAGTTT. Amino acids: CASSLAMTSGRDEF. Based on the CDR3 plus reference TRBV7-9 and TRBJ2-3, the full variable domain is DTGVSQNPRHKITKRGQNVTFRCDPISEHNRLYWYRQTLGQGPEFLTYFQNEAQLEKSRLLSDRFSAERPKGSFSTLEIQRTEQGDSAMYLCASSLAMTSGRDEFGPGTRLTVL.

This clonotype was observed a few times. The CDR3 ends on some other residue instead of the conserved phenylalanine or tryptophan, so this is likely a read error. The limits of the CDR3 on the DNA are not certain, so only TCRdb's listed CDR3 is given. The rearrangement uses TRBV4-3 and TRBJ2-7. The CDR3 sequence runs 8 residues, both termini included. CDR1 and CDR2 (germline): LGHNA, YSLEER. CDR3: CASSQDWA.

V gene TRBV7-8 combines with J gene TRBJ2-7; D possibly corresponds to TRBD2 (6 bases). The CDR3 totals 18 residues. The germline CDR1 and CDR2 sequences are SGHVS and FQNEAQ. V lost 0 bases to trimming and J lost 4 bases, with 22 bases between them. The CDR3 region is CASSLAGGADTLYYEQYF. DNA of the CDR3: TGTGCCAGCAGCTTAGCGGGAGGTGCCGATACCCTGTATTACGAGCAGTACTTC.

This clonotype was recorded only once. This CDR3 is missing its conserved last phenylalanine or tryptophan, likely due to a read error. The DNA is omitted, as the CDR3 cannot be located on it reliably, and the CDR3 follows TCRdb's listing. The V call is TRBV9, the J call TRBJ1-2. Including both end residues, the CDR3 is 13 amino acids long. The V gene's germline CDR1 is SGDLS and CDR2 YYNGEE. CDR3 sequence reads: CASGEAGNIGYFV.

A few counts support this clonotype. V gene TRBV7-2 combines with J gene TRBJ1-2; D ambiguous. V lost 0 bases, J lost 2 bases, and 13 bases lay in between. CDR3 length: 16 amino acids. The V gene's germline CDR1 is SGHTA and CDR2 FQGNSA. The DNA of the CDR3 is TGTGCCAGCAGCTTAGCGGGTGGAGGGTCAAACTATGGCTACACCTTC. It translates to CASSLAGGGSNYGYTF.

The chain combines TRBV11-2 with TRBJ1-1, with no clear D. The germline CDR1 and CDR2 sequences are SGHAT and FQNNGV. The length of the CDR3 is 15 residues. V was shortened by 3 bases and J by 1 base, with 12 bases between the two germline ends. The CDR3: CASSLDRRWNTEAFF. DNA for the CDR3: TGTGCCAGCAGCTTGGATCGGAGGTGGAACACTGAAGCTTTCTTT. Together with reference TRBV11-2 and TRBJ1-1, the CDR3 gives the full variable domain: EAGVAQSPRYKIIEKRQSVAFWCNPISGHATLYWYQQILGQGPKLLIQFQNNGVVDDSQLPKDRFSAERLKGVDSTLKIQPAKLEDSAVYLCASSLDRRWNTEAFFGQGTRLTVV.

This clonotype has at least ten counts. The rearrangement joins TRBV4-2 to TRBJ2-3, with TRBD2 matching over 8 bases. Germline V CDR1 and CDR2: LGHNA, YNFKEQ. This CDR3 region has 15 residues. After removal of 0 bases from V and 6 bases from J, the junction contained 5 bases not matched to a gene. The DNA of the CDR3 is TGTGCCAGCAGCCAAGATGCAGCTAGCGGGGATACGCAGTATTTT. Translating gives CASSQDAASGDTQYF.